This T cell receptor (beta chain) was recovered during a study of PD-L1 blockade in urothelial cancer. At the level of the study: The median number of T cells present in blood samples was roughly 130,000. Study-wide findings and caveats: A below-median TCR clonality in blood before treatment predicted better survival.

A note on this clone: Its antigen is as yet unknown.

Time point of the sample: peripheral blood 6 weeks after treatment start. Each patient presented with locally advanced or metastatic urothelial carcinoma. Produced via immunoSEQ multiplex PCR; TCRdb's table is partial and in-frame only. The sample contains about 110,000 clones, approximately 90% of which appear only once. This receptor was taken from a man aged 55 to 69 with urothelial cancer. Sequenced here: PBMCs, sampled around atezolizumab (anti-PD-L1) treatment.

CDR3 bases: TGTGCCAGCAGCCCCCCCAGGCCTCTGTCCTACACCTTC. Translating gives CASSPPRPLSYTF. The gene calls are TRBV28 and TRBJ1-2; no reliable D call. The CDR3 loop spans 13 amino acids. From germline, CDR1 is MDHEN and CDR2 SYDVKM. V lost 6 bases to trimming and J lost 10 bases, with 18 bases between them.